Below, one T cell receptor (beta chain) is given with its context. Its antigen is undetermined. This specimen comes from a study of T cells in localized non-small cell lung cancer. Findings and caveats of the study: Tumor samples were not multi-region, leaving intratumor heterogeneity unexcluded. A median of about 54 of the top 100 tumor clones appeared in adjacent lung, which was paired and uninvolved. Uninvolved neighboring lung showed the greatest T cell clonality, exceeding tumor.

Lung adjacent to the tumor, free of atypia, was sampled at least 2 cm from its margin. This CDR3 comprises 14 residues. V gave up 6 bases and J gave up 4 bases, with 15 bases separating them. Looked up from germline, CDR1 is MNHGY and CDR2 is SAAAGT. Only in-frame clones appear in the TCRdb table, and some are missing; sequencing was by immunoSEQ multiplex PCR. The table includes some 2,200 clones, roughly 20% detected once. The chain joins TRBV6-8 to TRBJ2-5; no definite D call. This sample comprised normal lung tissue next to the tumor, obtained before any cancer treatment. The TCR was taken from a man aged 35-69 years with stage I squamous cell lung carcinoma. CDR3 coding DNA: TGTGCCAGCAGCCACGGACCTTATGGAGAGACCCAGTACTTC. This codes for CASSHGPYGETQYF.